This T cell receptor (beta chain) came from a study of human T cells and chemical hapten exposure. Overall study context: Throughout a study of 20 to 30 weeks, patients underwent weekly scalp administration of diphenylcyclopropenone doses.

TCRdb re-called the RACE reads through MiXCR, storing one row per CDR3 protein. The sample comprises over 14,000 distinct CDR3 sequences, about 17% of which are singletons, and more than 5.5% rests with the top ten. The CDR3 consists of 14 residues. CDR1 SNHLY and CDR2 FYNNEI come from the germline V gene. After removal of 7 bases from V and 8 bases from J, the junction contained 6 bases not matched to a gene. This clonotype was observed many times. The time point denotes: patch test 1, 2 weeks after DPC sensitization. Noted treatment: therapeutic diphenylcyclopropenone sensitization with weekly scalp DPC.

The material was whole blood, obtained in connection with sensitization to the hapten diphenylcyclopropenone (DPC). The sequence was collected from a woman younger than 45 with alopecia areata. Some clones in this sample may be carry-over from other donors' samples. The chain has TRBV2 and TRBJ1-6; 9 bases are a match to TRBD1. Here the CDR3 reads CASTQTGGDSPLHF. The DNA of the CDR3 is TGTGCCAGCACCCAAACAGGGGGCGATTCACCCCTCCACTTT.